The 30 T cell receptor beta chains listed next were all sequenced from one sample in a study of control samples from healthy donors and cancer patients. Some clones are missing from TCRdb's copy, which holds only in-frame ones; the method was immunoSEQ multiplex PCR. The table has some 120,000 clones, about 93% seen once. The sample comprised blood. The receptors stem from a man aged 18 to 30 in good health.

Note on this clone: Other nucleotide sequences in the sample specify the same CDR3. The CDR3 spells CASSLAGTSYEQYF. CDR3 sequence (DNA): TGTGCCAGCAGCTTAGCAGGAACTTCCTACGAGCAGTACTTC. This chain connects TRBV11-2 to TRBJ2-7; unclear D gene. The CDR3 runs 14 residues. V gave up 1 base and J gave up 1 base, with 8 bases separating them. CDR1 is SGHAT, CDR2 FQNNGV, per germline. Filled out from reference TRBV11-2 and TRBJ2-7, the complete variable domain reads EAGVAQSPRYKIIEKRQSVAFWCNPISGHATLYWYQQILGQGPKLLIQFQNNGVVDDSQLPKDRFSAERLKGVDSTLKIQPAKLEDSAVYLCASSLAGTSYEQYFGPGTRLTVT.

The chain recombines TRBV7-2 with TRBJ2-7; D is unclear. This CDR3 has 13 amino acids. V lost 4 bases and J lost 2, with 9 bases in between. Germline V lookup: CDR1 SGHTA, CDR2 FQGNSA. The DNA for the CDR3 is TGTGCCAGCAGCTCGAAGATCACCTACGAGCAGTACGTC. This translates into CASSSKITYEQYV.

The chain links TRBV7-2 to TRBJ2-1; 7 bases line up with TRBD2. The CDR3 runs to 17 residues. Trimming took 1 base from V and 0 from J; bases not matched to a gene: 6. Looked up from germline, CDR1 is SGHTA and CDR2 is FQGNSA. CDR3: CASSLVGGGSSYNEQFF. As DNA, the CDR3 is TGTGCCAGCAGCTTAGTTGGGGGAGGGAGCTCCTACAATGAGCAGTTCTTC.

The chain recombines TRBV6-5 with TRBJ1-2; D may be TRBD1 (5 bases). This CDR3 is 13 amino acids long. V was shortened by 10 bases and J by 5 bases, with 17 bases between the two germline ends. The germline CDR1 and CDR2 sequences are MNHEY and SVGAGI. The CDR3 DNA follows: TGTGCCACCCGAAGAGGGGAGGGATATGGCTACACCTTC. Protein: CATRRGEGYGYTF.

This chain uses TRBV18 with TRBJ1-1, with TRBD1 matching 7 bases. J was trimmed by 5 bases and V by 2 bases; bases with no gene match: 11. The CDR3 extends over 16 amino acids. The V gene's germline CDR1 is KGHSH and CDR2 LQKENI. DNA for the CDR3: TGTGCCAGCTCACCAGGGTCCAGGGGGAGCCGAACTGAAGCTTTCTTT. This translates into CASSPGSRGSRTEAFF.

The rearrangement uses TRBV5-1 and TRBJ2-7; 9 positions agree with TRBD2. The V segment lost 0 bases and the J segment 6 bases; nucleotides outside the gene matches: 7. The CDR3 is made up of 15 amino acids. The germline gives CDR1 SGHRS, CDR2 YFSETQ. The CDR3 reads CASSLVGLAGTEQYF. The CDR3 coding sequence is TGCGCCAGCAGCTTGGTTGGGCTAGCGGGGACCGAGCAGTACTTC.

The CDR3 reads CASGLAAAADNEQFF. The CDR3 coding sequence is TGTGCTAGTGGTTTGGCAGCAGCCGCAGACAATGAGCAGTTCTTC. The chain is built from TRBV12-5 and TRBJ2-1, with unresolved D. V shed 1 base and J shed 5 bases, with 12 bases lying between them. Germline CDR1 reads LGHNT; CDR2 reads FRNRAP. This CDR3 spans 15 amino acids.

The chain's CDR3 is CASSLGVRDSEQFF. Here the CDR3 DNA reads TGTGCCAGCAGCTTAGGTGTGAGAGACTCTGAGCAGTTCTTC. V and J are TRBV7-2 and TRBJ2-1; D unresolved. Germline CDR1 and CDR2: SGHTA and FQGNSA. This CDR3 contains 14 residues. Trimming took 1 base from V and 9 from J, leaving 13 bases between them.

The V gene is TRBV4-1, the J gene TRBJ2-6; D possibly corresponds to TRBD1 (5 bases). CDR1 and CDR2 from the germline V gene are MGHRA and YSYEKL. This CDR3 comprises 14 residues. V lost 4 bases, J lost 4 bases, and 8 bases lay in between. The CDR3 sequence is CASSPRQGANVLTF. CDR3 coding DNA: TGCGCCAGCAGCCCACGACAGGGGGCCAACGTCCTGACTTTC.

In the case of this clone: The junction does not match germline at one end; this may be a read error. This rearrangement joins TRBV7-9 to TRBJ2-2, with D possibly being TRBD1 or TRBD2 (5 bases each). The V gene's germline CDR1 is SEHNR and CDR2 FQNEAQ (reference sequence). The CDR3 covers 15 residues. The CDR3 sequence: CASSLAGTDTGELFF. The CDR3 DNA follows: TGTGCCAGCAGCCTAGCAGGGACCGACACCGGGGAGCTGTTTTTT. The full variable domain, completed using reference TRBV7-9 and TRBJ2-2, is DTGVSQNPRHKITKRGQNVTFRCDPISEHNRLYWYRQTLGQGPEFLTYFQNEAQLEKSRLLSDRFSAERPKGSFSTLEIQRTEQGDSAMYLCASSLAGTDTGELFFGEGSRLTVL.

The V call is TRBV5-1, the J call TRBJ2-5; D unresolved. V was pared by 1 base and J by 2 bases, with 12 bases between. The CDR3 is made up of 15 amino acids. CDR1 and CDR2 from the germline V gene are SGHRS and YFSETQ. The CDR3 DNA is TGCGCCAGCAGCTTGTGGGTGTCCGGTCAAGAGACCCAGTACTTC. Amino acids: CASSLWVSGQETQYF.

The rearrangement uses TRBV11-2 and TRBJ1-1; D gene ambiguous. Trimming left V 5 bases short and J 0 bases short, with 13 bases between. The V gene's germline CDR1 is SGHAT and CDR2 FQNNGV. This CDR3 comprises 15 residues. The CDR3 DNA reads TGTGCCAGCAGCCCCCGGCGACGGATGAACACTGAAGCTTTCTTT. Amino acids: CASSPRRRMNTEAFF.

The genes are TRBV7-2 and TRBJ2-7; D not resolved. The CDR3 spans 13 residues. V lost 1 base, J lost 3 bases, and 7 bases lay in between. Looked up from germline, CDR1 is SGHTA and CDR2 is FQGNSA. CDR3 residues: CASSLVEGYEQYV. CDR3 DNA: TGTGCCAGCAGCTTAGTTGAAGGCTACGAGCAGTACGTC.

V usage is TRBV6-1 and J usage is TRBJ2-7, with unresolved D. Germline values: CDR1 MNHNS, CDR2 SASEGT. Trimming took 3 bases from V and 4 from J, leaving 1 base between them. The CDR3 has 10 amino acids. The CDR3 nucleotides read TGTGCCAGCAGTGATTACGAGCAGTACGTC. Amino acid sequence: CASSDYEQYV.

The V call is TRBV7-8, the J call TRBJ2-1; D is uncertain. V dropped 1 base and J dropped 0 bases, with 10 bases sitting between them. CDR1 is SGHVS, CDR2 FQNEAQ, per germline. The CDR3 has 16 residues. The CDR3 nucleotides are TGTGCCAGCAGCTTAGTTAACACGGGCTCCTACAATGAGCAGTTCTTC. This translates into CASSLVNTGSYNEQFF.

The chain couples TRBV11-3 to TRBJ2-2; 11 bases line up with TRBD1. J lost 3 bases, V lost 6 bases, and 6 bases had no gene match. Germline CDR1 is SGHNT and CDR2 is YENEEA. This CDR3 comprises 16 residues. The CDR3 sequence: CASSRTGGADTGELFF. In DNA form, the CDR3 reads TGTGCCAGCAGTCGGACAGGGGGCGCGGACACCGGGGAGCTGTTTTTT. Full variable domain (missing parts from reference TRBV11-3 and TRBJ2-2): EAGVVQSPRYKIIEKKQPVAFWCNPISGHNTLYWYLQNLGQGPELLIRYENEEAVDDSQLPKDRFSAERLKGVDSTLKIQPAELGDSAVYLCASSRTGGADTGELFFGEGSRLTVL.

This rearrangement joins TRBV11-3 to TRBJ2-5; D unclear. Trimming left V 0 bases short and J 9 bases short, with 11 bases between. Germline CDR1 reads SGHNT; CDR2 reads YENEEA. The CDR3 is 13 amino acids. The CDR3 nucleotides read TGTGCCAGCAGCTTAGAGTCCCTCTCGCCCCAGTACTTC. It specifies CASSLESLSPQYF.

V gene TRBV19 combines with J gene TRBJ1-1; tentative D call: TRBD1 (6 bases). Germline assignment: CDR1 LNHDA and CDR2 SQIVND (reference sequence). The length of the CDR3 is 14 residues. V shed 2 bases and J shed 3 bases, with 10 bases lying between them. The CDR3 is CASSIWGLDTEAFF. In DNA form, the CDR3 reads TGTGCCAGTAGTATATGGGGGCTGGACACTGAAGCTTTCTTT.

This clone was observed once. This rearrangement joins TRBV28 to TRBJ1-2, with D uncertain. This CDR3 contains 14 residues. Germline V gives CDR1 MDHEN, CDR2 SYDVKM. Trimming stripped 6 bases from V and 3 bases from J, with 14 bases between. The CDR3 spells CASRHKESYYGYTF. The DNA for the CDR3 is TGTGCCAGCAGACATAAGGAATCGTACTATGGCTACACCTTC.

The chain recombines TRBV27 with TRBJ2-1; 10 bases line up with TRBD2. With V trimmed by 4 bases and J by 2 bases, 2 bases remained unmatched. Germline lookup yields CDR1 MNHEY and CDR2 SMNVEV (reference sequence). This CDR3 has 15 amino acids. DNA for the CDR3: TGTGCCAGCAGTTATAGCGGGGGGCCCTACAATGAGCAGTTCTTC. Residues: CASSYSGGPYNEQFF.

This sequence joins TRBV24-1 and TRBJ2-1; 8 positions agree with TRBD2. The trim removed 5 bases at V and 6 bases at J, leaving 11 bases unmatched. Germline-derived CDR1 and CDR2 are KGHDR and SFDVKD. CDR3 size: 16 residues. CDR3 nucleotide sequence: TGTGCCACCAGTGGAAGGCGGGGGGCGGGAGGCAATGAGCAGTTCTTC. It yields the protein CATSGRRGAGGNEQFF.

The CDR3 bases are TGTGCCAGCAGCCCCCCCTCAGGTAGCAATCAGCCCCAGCATTTT. It codes for CASSPPSGSNQPQHF. The rearrangement uses TRBV7-9 and TRBJ1-5; D gene unclear. The V gene lost 5 bases and the J gene lost 0 bases, with 11 bases spanning the gap. The CDR3 is 15 residues long. The germline gives CDR1 SEHNR, CDR2 FQNEAQ (reference sequence).

This clone was seen more than once but under ten times. The chain carries TRBV11-2 and TRBJ2-2, with 12 bases matching TRBD2. The CDR3 is 16 residues long. Germline trimming cut 5 bases from V and 6 bases from J; bases unmatched to any gene: 7. CDR1 and CDR2 (germline): SGHAT, FQNNGV. This CDR3 reads CASSRASGGASGELFF. DNA of the CDR3: TGTGCCAGCAGCCGGGCTAGCGGGGGGGCCTCCGGGGAGCTGTTTTTT.

The rearrangement uses TRBV7-9 and TRBJ2-3, with D perhaps matching TRBD1 (7 bases). Trimming left V 5 bases short and J 3 bases short, with 12 bases between. Germline V gene data show CDR1 as SEHNR and CDR2 as FQNEAQ (reference sequence). This CDR3 comprises 14 residues. The CDR3 loop is CASSPRGDTDTQYF. CDR3 sequence (DNA): TGTGCCAGCAGCCCCAGGGGGGATACAGATACGCAGTATTTT.

The V gene is TRBV6-5, the J gene TRBJ2-2; no firm D call. The germline V and J ends were trimmed by 4 bases and 9 bases, with 9 bases remaining between them. Germline loops: CDR1 MNHEY, CDR2 SVGAGI. The CDR3 extends over 12 amino acids. CDR3 DNA sequence: TGTGCCAGCAGTTCCCTATGGCGGGAGCTGTTTTTT. This codes for CASSSLWRELFF.

This clone was detected a few times. CDR3 loop: CASSLGQEYNEQFF. CDR3 nucleotides: TGTGCCAGCAGCTTAGGACAGGAGTACAATGAGCAGTTCTTC. The chain has TRBV7-3 and TRBJ2-1; 7 bases are a match to TRBD1. The germline CDR1 and CDR2 sequences are SGHTA and FQGTGA. The CDR3 has 14 residues. The trim removed 2 bases at V and 4 bases at J, leaving 2 bases unmatched.

J is TRBJ2-1 and V is TRBV2; D is ambiguous. Germline V gene sequence: CDR1 SNHLY, CDR2 FYNNEI. V was cut by 5 bases and J by 10 bases, with 9 bases left in between. This CDR3 region has 11 residues. CDR3 nucleotide sequence: TGTGCCAGCAGTCTTGGTCAGGAGCAGTTCTTC. Its protein is CASSLGQEQFF.

This clone was seen a handful of times. This chain uses TRBV14 with TRBJ1-6; D may be TRBD1 (5 bases). The germline CDR1 and CDR2 sequences are SGHDN and FVKESK. The CDR3 consists of 14 residues. V lost 0 bases and J 9 bases, leaving 9 bases between the germline ends. CDR3 protein: CASSQDGGPSPLHF. CDR3 sequence (DNA): TGTGCCAGCAGCCAAGATGGGGGTCCTTCACCCCTCCACTTT.

The chain links TRBV5-8 to TRBJ2-2; the D is unclear. The V end was cut by 7 bases, the J end by 0 bases, with 7 bases between. This CDR3 is built from 13 residues. Germline V gene data show CDR1 as SGHTS and CDR2 as YDEGEE. CDR3 in DNA: TGTGCCAGCGGTAGAGCGAACACCGGGGAGCTGTTTTTT. Protein sequence: CASGRANTGELFF. The full variable domain, rest sourced from reference TRBV5-8 and TRBJ2-2, is EAGVTQSPTHLIKTRGQQATLRCSPISGHTSVYWYQQALGLGLQFLLWYDEGEERNRGNFPPRFSGRQFPNYSSELNVNALELEDSALYLCASGRANTGELFFGEGSRLTVL.

The gene calls are TRBV6-5 and TRBJ2-3; a weak D match, TRBD2 (7 bases). From germline, CDR1 is MNHEY and CDR2 SVGAGI. V lost 0 bases and J 5 bases, leaving 12 bases between the germline ends. The CDR3 spans 15 residues. CDR3 in amino acids: CASSYSGGGGDTQYF. The CDR3 DNA is TGTGCCAGCAGTTACTCAGGGGGGGGCGGAGATACGCAGTATTTT.